Shown below are 32 T cell receptor beta chains from a single sample sequenced in a study of CD8+CD57+ T cells in acquired aplastic anemia. TCR beta VDJ combinations and CDR3 sequences were profiled from genomic DNA. TCRdb re-called the reads through MiXCR, storing one row per CDR3 protein. The table records over 200,000 distinct CDR3 sequences, under 65% of them present only once. The sequenced material came from sorted CD4+, CD8+, or CD8+CD57+ T cells (not recorded which) from PBMCs. The receptors were sampled from a human donor in good health.

The genes are TRBV9 and TRBJ2-7, with 10 bases fitting TRBD2. CDR1 and CDR2 (germline): SGDLS, YYNGEE. CDR3 length equals 16 residues. The junction had 6 bases not matched to a gene; V was cut back by 0 bases and J by 3 bases. CDR3 bases: TGTGCCAGCAGCGTAGATCTAGCGGGAGACCGCTACGAGCAGTACTTC. It encodes CASSVDLAGDRYEQYF.

This clonotype came up a few times. The chain combines TRBV7-9 with TRBJ1-2; D gene ambiguous. Germline loops: CDR1 SEHNR, CDR2 FQNEAQ (reference sequence). V was shortened by 5 bases and J by 7 bases, with 11 bases between the two germline ends. The CDR3 is 12 residues long. The CDR3 bases are TGTGCCAGCAGCCCAACGGCAGCTGGCTACACCTTC. It specifies CASSPTAAGYTF.

At least ten counts were recorded for this clonotype. The chain joins TRBV7-8 to TRBJ1-4; 8 nucleotides match TRBD1. Germline V gene lookup returns CDR1 SGHVS and CDR2 FQNEAQ. Trimming at V came to 5 bases and at J to 6 bases, leaving 5 bases not matched to a gene. The CDR3 extends over 14 amino acids. CDR3 amino acids: CASSQTGGDEKLFF. In nucleotides, the CDR3 is TGTGCCAGCAGCCAAACAGGGGGGGATGAAAAACTGTTTTTT.

This chain joins TRBV7-2 and TRBJ1-5, with a tentative D call TRBD1 (6 bases). V lost 3 bases, J lost 2 bases, and 14 bases lay in between. This CDR3 region has 16 residues. Germline loops: CDR1 SGHTA, CDR2 FQGNSA. The CDR3 nucleotides read TGTGCCAGCAGCTTGGTGCCAGGGGACCGCAATCAGCCCCAGCATTTT. It translates to CASSLVPGDRNQPQHF.

The rearrangement links TRBV2 to TRBJ1-2; D remains unclear. CDR1 is SNHLY and CDR2 is FYNNEI in the germline V gene. The CDR3 totals 12 residues. Trimming removed 2 bases from V and 5 bases from J, with 6 bases in between. CDR3 amino acids: CASSEQAYGYTF. CDR3 coding DNA: TGTGCCAGCAGTGAACAGGCTTATGGCTACACCTTC.

This clonotype showed up many times. The chain uses TRBV9 and TRBJ2-1, with 8 positions matching TRBD1. The V gene end was trimmed by 4 bases and the J gene end by 6 bases; junction bases not matched to a gene: 9. The CDR3 spans 15 residues. From germline, CDR1 is SGDLS and CDR2 YYNGEE. CDR3 protein: CASSFTGGESNEQFF. CDR3 bases: TGTGCCAGCAGCTTCACAGGGGGAGAATCCAATGAGCAGTTCTTC.

This clonotype appeared a few times. This sequence joins TRBV5-8 and TRBJ2-7, with D perhaps matching TRBD2 (5 bases). V shed 2 bases and J shed 9 bases, with 9 bases lying between them. CDR1 and CDR2 from the germline V gene are SGHTS and YDEGEE. This CDR3 has 11 amino acids. The CDR3 loop is CASSFGVMQYF. The CDR3, as DNA: TGTGCCAGCAGCTTCGGGGTGATGCAGTACTTC.

The sample holds a few counts of this clonotype. The chain uses TRBV4-3 and TRBJ2-6, with D possibly being TRBD1 (5 bases). Trimming took off 0 bases at V and 0 bases at J, with 12 bases between the two ends. The CDR3 has 18 amino acids. Germline CDR1 LGHNA, CDR2 YSLEER. The CDR3 sequence is CASSQDRGSSSGANVLTF. The CDR3 DNA sequence: TGCGCCAGCAGCCAAGATAGGGGATCTAGCTCTGGGGCCAACGTCCTGACTTTC.

The chain links TRBV20-1 to TRBJ2-5, with D unresolved. The V end lost 7 bases, the J end lost 5 bases, and 11 bases lay between the germline ends. Germline CDR1 is DFQATT and CDR2 is SNEGSKA (reference sequence). This CDR3 is built from 11 residues. This chain's CDR3 is CSVRVAETQYF. For the CDR3, the DNA is TGCAGTGTTAGGGTTGCGGAGACCCAGTACTTC.

This clonotype came up a few times. V and J are TRBV7-8 and TRBJ2-5; 8 bases fit TRBD1. The CDR3 contains 12 residues. V dropped 8 bases and J dropped 1; count of bases not matched to a gene: 0. Germline CDR1 is SGHVS and CDR2 is FQNEAQ. The CDR3 here is CASGTGQETQYF. The CDR3 DNA follows: TGTGCCAGCGGGACAGGCCAAGAGACCCAGTACTTC.

As concerns this clonotype: This may be a read error: a much more frequent sequence differs by one nucleotide. The chain combines TRBV6-1 with TRBJ2-1; D remains unclear. V gave up 3 bases and J gave up 4 bases, with 4 bases separating them. The CDR3 spans 12 residues. Germline V gene sequence: CDR1 MNHNS, CDR2 SASEGT. CDR3 coding DNA: TGTGCCAGCAGTGACGATTACAATGAGCAGTTCTTC. This sequence encodes CASSDDYNEQFF.

This clonotype was counted a single time. The chain joins TRBV7-9 to TRBJ2-1; maybe TRBD2 (6 bases). The CDR3 loop spans 14 amino acids. V lost 4 bases to trimming and J lost 7 bases, with 14 bases between them. Germline V gives CDR1 SEHNR, CDR2 FQNEAQ (reference sequence). The CDR3 is CASSSSTSWNEQFF. CDR3 DNA: TGTGCCAGCAGCTCATCTACTAGCTGGAATGAGCAGTTCTTC.

This clonotype was recorded many times. The chain employs TRBV10-1 and TRBJ1-2; 8 bases map to TRBD1. Trimming cost V 6 bases and J 6 bases; bases outside gene matches: 6. The CDR3 runs to 13 residues. Germline loops: CDR1 WNHNN, CDR2 SYGVQD (reference sequence). CDR3 protein: CASRKTGDDGYTF. CDR3 bases: TGCGCCAGCAGGAAGACAGGGGATGATGGCTACACCTTC.

This clonotype has ten or more counts. V usage is TRBV6-5 and J usage is TRBJ2-7; maybe TRBD1 (5 bases). Per the germline V gene, CDR1 is MNHEY and CDR2 is SVGAGI. The V and J ends lost 0 bases and 0 bases respectively, with 9 bases between them. The CDR3 spans 15 residues. The CDR3 region is CASSYSGQISYEQYF. The CDR3 nucleotides read TGTGCCAGCAGTTACTCGGGGCAAATCTCCTACGAGCAGTACTTC.

This rearrangement joins TRBV12-3 or TRBV12-4 to TRBJ1-6, with TRBD1 matching 7 bases. This CDR3 region has 14 residues. Trimming cost V 6 bases and J 4 bases; bases outside gene matches: 3. The CDR3 loop reads CASRTDRYNSPLHF. CDR3 DNA: TGTGCCAGCAGGACGGACAGGTATAATTCACCCCTCCACTTT.

This clonotype was found many times. The CDR3: CASSLWTQKGYGYTF. The DNA of the CDR3 is TGTGCCAGCAGCTTATGGACCCAGAAGGGCTATGGCTACACCTTC. The rearrangement uses TRBV7-9 and TRBJ1-2; D unresolved. Between the trimmed V and J ends, which lost 2 bases and 4 bases, there was a span of 14 bases. The CDR3 sequence is 15 residues long. In germline, CDR1 is SEHNR, CDR2 FQNEAQ (reference sequence). Drawing the rest from reference TRBV7-9 and TRBJ1-2, the complete variable domain is DTGVSQNPRHKITKRGQNVTFRCDPISEHNRLYWYRQTLGQGPEFLTYFQNEAQLEKSRLLSDRFSAERPKGSFSTLEIQRTEQGDSAMYLCASSLWTQKGYGYTFGSGTRLTVV.

The genes are TRBV10-3 and TRBJ2-5; 10 positions agree with TRBD1. The germline V gene encodes CDR1 ENHRY and CDR2 SYGVKD. Trimming took 8 bases from V and 7 from J; bases not matched to a gene: 10. The CDR3 length is 14 residues. This CDR3 reads CAIGGTGADGTQYF. CDR3 coding DNA: TGTGCCATCGGGGGGACAGGGGCAGACGGGACCCAGTACTTC.

J is TRBJ2-5 and V is TRBV2; D could derive from TRBD1 or TRBD2 (5 bases each). The V end was cut by 4 bases, the J end by 5 bases, with 17 bases between. Germline CDR1 SNHLY, CDR2 FYNNEI. The CDR3 runs 15 residues. The DNA of the CDR3 is TGTGCCAGCAGTGTTCTGGGGTATGAGGGGGAGACCCAGTACTTC. Translation gives CASSVLGYEGETQYF.

The V and J genes are TRBV19 and TRBJ1-5; D is unresolved. Germline lookup yields CDR1 LNHDA and CDR2 SQIVND (reference sequence). Trimming took 3 bases from V and 0 from J, leaving 9 bases between them. CDR3 length equals 15 residues. CDR3: CASSIVVISNQPQHF. The CDR3 DNA sequence: TGTGCCAGTAGTATTGTGGTGATTAGCAATCAGCCCCAGCATTTT.

The V call is TRBV12-3 or TRBV12-4, the J call TRBJ2-3; 7 nucleotides line up with TRBD1. The CDR3 spans 14 residues. V shed 7 bases, J shed 1 base, and the junction held 5 bases outside the gene matches. CDR3 in amino acids: CASTGTERTDTQYF. CDR3 nucleotides: TGTGCCAGCACCGGGACAGAACGCACAGATACGCAGTATTTT.

The chain employs TRBV19 and TRBJ2-3; no clear D. Germline assignment: CDR1 LNHDA and CDR2 SQIVND (reference sequence). Trimming removed 5 bases from V and 11 bases from J, with 17 bases in between. The CDR3 contains 13 residues. CDR3: CASSAQQTPKQYF. As DNA, the CDR3 is TGTGCCAGTAGTGCTCAACAGACTCCAAAGCAGTATTTT.

The genes are TRBV6-6 and TRBJ2-3; 7 nucleotides align to TRBD1. This CDR3 contains 16 residues. Per the germline V gene, CDR1 is MNHNY and CDR2 is SVGAGI (reference sequence). V was pared by 0 bases and J by 2 bases, with 5 bases of the junction left unmatched. Written as DNA, the CDR3 is TGTGCCAGCAGTTACTCCGGGGACAGCCACACAGATACGCAGTATTTT. Its protein product is CASSYSGDSHTDTQYF.

The chain uses TRBV7-9 and TRBJ1-6, with TRBD1 matching over 7 bases. The CDR3 covers 17 residues. Per germline, CDR1 SEHNR and CDR2 FQNEAQ (reference sequence). Unmatched junction bases numbered 15, after V lost 2 bases and J lost 11 bases. CDR3 DNA: TGTGCCAGCAGCTTATCAGCGGGGGGAGGGGGCCTTACACCCCTCCACTTT. This sequence encodes CASSLSAGGGGLTPLHF.

This clonotype was observed a single time. The chain employs TRBV7-3 and TRBJ2-3, with TRBD2 matching 8 bases. The V and J ends lost 5 bases and 11 bases, in that order; junction bases with no gene match: 15. The CDR3 is made up of 15 amino acids. In germline, CDR1 is SGHTA, CDR2 FQGTGA. The CDR3 DNA reads as TGTGCCAGCAGCCCTCGGGAGGGCCTAGGGAATGAGCAGTATTTT. It encodes CASSPREGLGNEQYF.

This chain uses TRBV7-8 with TRBJ2-7; no firm D call. The germline V gene encodes CDR1 SGHVS and CDR2 FQNEAQ. The CDR3 loop spans 14 amino acids. Between the trimmed V and J ends, which lost 3 bases and 5 bases, there was a span of 14 bases. CDR3 amino acids: CASSFQEASHEQYF. The CDR3, as DNA: TGTGCCAGCAGCTTTCAAGAGGCATCCCACGAGCAGTACTTC.

This clonotype appeared a single time. At one end the junction does not follow the germline gene, possibly because of a read error. The V and J genes are TRBV10-3 and TRBJ2-7; no firm D call. CDR3 length: 13 amino acids. Looked up from germline, CDR1 is ENHRY and CDR2 is SYGVKD. CDR3 sequence reads: CAISRDGSNEQCF. CDR3 DNA: TGTGCCATCAGCCGCGACGGGTCCAACGAGCAGTGCTTC.

The J gene is TRBJ2-3, the V gene TRBV2; TRBD2 agrees at 8 bases. J gave up 5 bases and V 6 bases, and 7 bases lay outside the gene matches. Germline CDR1 reads SNHLY; CDR2 reads FYNNEI. This CDR3 has 14 residues. The CDR3 DNA is TGTGCCAGCAGCTATCTAGCGGGTGTAGATACGCAGTATTTT. This translates into CASSYLAGVDTQYF.

A few counts support this clonotype. The chain recombines TRBV19 with TRBJ1-5; 7 bases fit TRBD1. V lost 6 bases, J lost 6 bases, and 5 bases stayed unmatched. This CDR3 spans 13 amino acids. Germline CDR1 LNHDA, CDR2 SQIVND (reference sequence). DNA for the CDR3: TGTGCCAGTAGCGACAGGGAAATTCAGCCCCAGCATTTT. This translates into CASSDREIQPQHF.

The CDR3 bases are TGTGCCACCCGACAGGGGCGAGCGGATGGCTACACCTTC. Its translation: CATRQGRADGYTF. The V gene is TRBV24-1, the J gene TRBJ1-2; 8 nucleotides match TRBD1. Trimming removed 9 bases from V and 6 bases from J; junction bases left unmatched: 8. The CDR3 is made up of 13 amino acids. Germline V CDR1 and CDR2: KGHDR, SFDVKD.

There are many counts of this clonotype. The chain employs TRBV7-2 and TRBJ1-1, with D perhaps matching TRBD1 (5 bases). This CDR3 comprises 16 residues. The germline gives CDR1 SGHTA, CDR2 FQGNSA. V was trimmed by 1 base and J by 1 base, leaving 13 bases between them. CDR3 nucleotide sequence: TGTGCCAGCAGCTTAGATTGGGGCAGGGCGAACACTGAAGCTTTCTTT. Its protein is CASSLDWGRANTEAFF.

This clonotype was detected a few times. The chain joins TRBV10-3 to TRBJ2-3, with D possibly TRBD1 on 6 matching bases. Trimming removed 1 base from V and 1 base from J, with 6 bases in between. The CDR3 totals 14 residues. CDR1 and CDR2 from the germline V gene are ENHRY and SYGVKD. CDR3 DNA: TGTGCCATCAGTGAGTGGACAGGCACAGATACGCAGTATTTT. It yields the protein CAISEWTGTDTQYF.

With regard to this clonotype: The junction shows a germline mismatch at one end, possibly a read error. J is TRBJ1-2 and V is TRBV29-1; maybe TRBD1 (5 bases). The CDR3 consists of 12 residues. The germline V gene has CDR1 SQVTM and CDR2 ANQGSEA. CDR3 in DNA: TGCAGCGCCTTGGGGGGAGGAGGTGGCTACACTTTC. As protein: CSALGGGGGYTF.